A selection of T cell receptor beta chains follows, all from one sample in a study of cytomegalovirus exposure and HLA in healthy donors. The assay was immunoSEQ multiplex PCR, and TCRdb's table has in-frame clones only and misses some. The data contain roughly 90,000 clones, about 90% of them seen just once; the ten biggest clones take up about 2.5%. The sample consisted of PBMCs. The receptors shown here come from a man between 18 and 35 years old in good health and CMV-seronegative. CDR3s include the opening cysteine and the closing phenylalanine or tryptophan. A D gene is named only where the DNA matches it firmly. Rows may omit the clone size; those that give it use once, few, many or a size class.

>TRBV28|TRBJ2-1|-|-
TGTGCCAGCGGGGCGGGATTGGCGGTCAATGAGCAGTTCTTC
CASGAGLAVNEQFF
>TRBV4-2|TRBJ1-5|TRBD1|-
TGTGCCAGCAGCCAAGAGGGACAGGGTGGAATTCAGCCCCAGCATTTT
CASSQEGQGGIQPQHF
>TRBV19|TRBJ1-2|-|-
TGTGCCAGTAGAGTAGGGTCTGGGGCCTCCGGCTACACCTTC
CASRVGSGASGYTF
>TRBV5-1|TRBJ2-2|-|-
TGCGCCAGCAGTCGACCGCAAACGGGGACCGGGGAGCTGTTTTTT
CASSRPQTGTGELFF
>TRBV7-3|TRBJ2-3|-|-
TGTGCCAGCAGCCCATTTGCGCCAGATACGCAGTATTTT
CASSPFAPDTQYF
>TRBV28|TRBJ2-7|TRBD2|-
TGTGCCAGCAGTTTATACAGCGGGAGCTCCTACGAGCAGTACTTC
CASSLYSGSSYEQYF
>TRBV29-1|TRBJ1-2|-|-
TGCAGCGTTGAAGATAAGGAGGGCTACACCTTC
CSVEDKEGYTF
>TRBV9|TRBJ2-3|-|-
TGTGCCAGCAGCGTACGAGGTATTTTTGCAGATACGCAGTATTTT
CASSVRGIFADTQYF
>TRBV5-5|TRBJ1-2|TRBD1|-
TGTGCCAGCAGCGAGGGACAGGCAAACTATGGCTACACCTTC
CASSEGQANYGYTF
>TRBV5-1|TRBJ2-1|TRBD2|-
TGCGCCAGCACCTCGTCGCGGGAGTCCTACAATGAGCAGTTCTTC
CASTSSRESYNEQFF
>TRBV7-9|TRBJ1-6|TRBD1|-
TGTGCCAGCAGTTCCCAGGGGGATAATTCACCCCTCCACTTT
CASSSQGDNSPLHF
>TRBV5-1|TRBJ1-1|TRBD1|-
TGCGCCAGCAACTCCCCGGGACAGCGTTCCACTGAAGCTTTCTTT
CASNSPGQRSTEAFF
>TRBV6-5|TRBJ2-3|-|-
TGTGCCAGCAGTTACCCTAACACAGATACGCAGTATTTT
CASSYPNTDTQYF
>TRBV7-9|TRBJ1-1|-|-
TGTGCCAGCAGCTGGGGTCTTCGGTTGGGACAGAACACTGAAGCTTTCTTT
CASSWGLRLGQNTEAFF
>TRBV4-1|TRBJ2-3|TRBD2|-
TGCGCCAGCAGCCCCATAGGACTAGCGGGAGGAGATACGCAGTATTTT
CASSPIGLAGGDTQYF
>TRBV20-1|TRBJ2-7|-|once
TGCAGTGCTAGAGGACACTACGAGCAGTACTTC
CSARGHYEQYF
>TRBV7-9|TRBJ1-4|-|-
TGTGCCAGCAGCTTAGCCCGTAATGAAAAACTGTTTTTT
CASSLARNEKLFF
>TRBV5-1|TRBJ2-5|TRBD1|once
TGCGCCAGCAGCCTGGACAGGGTCGGAGAGCAGTACTTC
CASSLDRVGEQYF
>TRBV27|TRBJ2-1|TRBD2|-
TGTGCCAGCAGTTCCGGGAGGGGTTACAATGAGCAGTTCTTC
CASSSGRGYNEQFF
>TRBV6-5|TRBJ2-7|TRBD1|-
TGTGCCAGCAGTTACACCTCCGGGACAGGGGGGTACGAGCAGTACTTC
CASSYTSGTGGYEQYF
>TRBV7-7|TRBJ2-2|TRBD2|-
TGTGCCACCGGGGGGTTGGTCGGGGAGCTGTTTTTT
CATGGLVGELFF
>TRBV28|TRBJ1-5|TRBD1|-
TGTGCCAGCAGTCACCTAGGACAGGGAGGTCAGCCCCAGCATTTT
CASSHLGQGGQPQHF
>TRBV9|TRBJ2-1|-|-
TGTGCCAGCAGCGCTGCGAGAAACAGGTGTGAGCAGTTCTTC
CASSAARNRCEQFF
>TRBV30|TRBJ2-7|-|-
TGTGCCTGGAGTGTAGGCGGCGAGCAGTACTTC
CAWSVGGEQYF
>TRBV18|TRBJ2-5|-|-
TGTGCCAGCTCATGGGGCAGGGAGACCCAGTACTTC
CASSWGRETQYF
>TRBV7-2|TRBJ2-1|TRBD2|-
TGTGCCAGCAGCTACAGGGCACTAGCGGGATACAATGAGCAGTTCTTC
CASSYRALAGYNEQFF
>TRBV15|TRBJ2-7|TRBD1|-
TGTGCCACCAGCAGAGAATTACAGGGGGCATTTTCGTACGAGCAGTACTTC
CATSRELQGAFSYEQYF
>TRBV5-4|TRBJ1-1|TRBD1|-
TGTGCCAGCAGCTTAAAGGGACAGTTCACTGAAGCTTTCTTT
CASSLKGQFTEAFF